This TCR beta chain appears in the sequencing data of a study of CD8+ T cells in alopecia areata. Study results and limitations: Relative to mice, TCR sharing across patients was less clear, a difference possibly HLA-related.

Once RNA had been extracted, it was reverse transcribed into cDNA to act as the sequencing template. Produced via immunoSEQ multiplex PCR; TCRdb's table is partial and in-frame only. The data contain more than 200,000 clones, approximately 61% of them singletons. There are 14 residues in the CDR3. Germline V CDR1 and CDR2: SSHAT, FNYEAQ (reference sequence). About this clone itself: The antigen is not known. A junction boundary mismatches the germline segment, possibly from a read error.

The TCR comes from a human donor with alopecia areata. The sample here was CD4+ T cells sorted from blood, taken at week 0. The V and J genes are TRBV7-7 and TRBJ2-5; D ambiguous. As DNA, the CDR3 is TGTGCTAGCAGCGCCGCCCAGCAAGGGGAGACCCAGTACTTC. This encodes CASSAAQQGETQYF.